Here is one T cell receptor (beta chain) with its context. The antigen it recognizes is unknown. It has no much larger one-base neighbor in the sample; base qualities were not kept. This entry comes from a study of blood T cell repertoires in COVID-19 (dated by TCRdb to 2018 to 2021). Background for the entire study: Samples covering the acute and convalescent phases of COVID-19 were provided by collaborators in the United States, Italy and Spain. Deeply sampled blood TCRbeta repertoires from subjects exposed to, actively infected with, or recovered from COVID-19 were included in the dataset. Samples came from the ongoing ImmuneRACE study (first 160 participants) plus 1,254 subjects from 6 global collaborators. The repertoires were released in a freely available public database meant as a resource for research on the immune response to SARS-CoV-2. A de-identified subject ID, COVID-19 status, age in years and sex were almost always included in the sample metadata. The prospective study material was composed of cDNA or gDNA derived from T cells, B-cell-depleted T cells, or PBMCs. Where available, HLA class I and class II types were taken from metadata supplied by the sample provider and were not determined by assay-based typing.

For CDR1 and CDR2, the germline V gene lists KGHDR and SFDVKD. Including the terminal cysteine and phenylalanine, the CDR3 comprises 13 residues. Only the CDR3 part of the read is kept: 39 bases, read in frame from the first base. The germline ends are 11 bases apart after V is trimmed by 4 bases and J by 6 bases. General study outcomes and caveats: The amount of clinical and demographic metadata varied by source and participant and was provided uncurated.

TCRbeta CDR3 regions were amplified from genomic DNA by means of the immunoSEQ Assay, a bias-controlled multiplex PCR. The authors' pipeline ran thus. Within the assay, amplification of reference gene primers was used to estimate how many nucleated cells each sample contained. To quantify the absolute abundance of each unique TCRbeta CDR3 rearrangement, sequence reads were collapsed and filtered. Productive Simpson clonality was computed per sample as the square root of Simpson's diversity index over productive rearrangements. TCRdb re-hosts the immuneACCESS table, in-frame sequences only. Its copies lack some clones; in the studies checked, an unresolved V gene accounts for under half of them, and the cause for the rest is not known. V, J and clone size derive from that table, while D and trimming were established from the DNA sequence. The sample table lists around 140,000 clones, roughly 84% of them with a count of one. Jointly, the top ten make up roughly 2.5% of the sample.

Each collaborating institution followed its own protocols to collect whole blood in K2EDTA tubes. For TCRbeta analysis, collaborators shipped samples in one of three forms: frozen whole blood, isolated PBMCs, or DNA extracted from either of those sample types. The sequence derives from a human donor with acute or convalescent COVID-19. The donor label of this sample is uncertain. The specimen was peripheral blood. This chain joins TRBV24-1 to TRBJ1-1; TRBD1 is possibly the D segment (5 matching bases). The CDR3 sequence is CATSEGGMAEAFF. The DNA reads as follows: TGTGCCACCAGTGAGGGGGGAATGGCTGAAGCTTTCTTT.